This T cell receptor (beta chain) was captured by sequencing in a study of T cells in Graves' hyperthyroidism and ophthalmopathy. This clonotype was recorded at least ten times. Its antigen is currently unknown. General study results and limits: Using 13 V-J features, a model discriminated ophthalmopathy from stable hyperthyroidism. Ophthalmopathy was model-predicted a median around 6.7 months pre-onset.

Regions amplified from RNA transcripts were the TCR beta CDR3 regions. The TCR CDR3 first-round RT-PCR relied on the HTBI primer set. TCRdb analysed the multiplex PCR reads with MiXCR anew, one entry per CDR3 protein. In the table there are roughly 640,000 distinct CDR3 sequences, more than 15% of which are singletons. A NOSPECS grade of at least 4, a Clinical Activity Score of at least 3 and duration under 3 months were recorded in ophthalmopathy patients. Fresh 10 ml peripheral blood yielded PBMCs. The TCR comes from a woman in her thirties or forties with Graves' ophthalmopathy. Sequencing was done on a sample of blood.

The CDR3 here is CASSLGQGAWGTEAFF. The CDR3 DNA reads TGTGCCAGCAGTTTGGGCCAGGGGGCATGGGGCACTGAAGCTTTCTTT. This rearrangement joins TRBV12-3 or TRBV12-4 to TRBJ1-1; 8 nucleotides agree with TRBD1. V lost 3 bases, J lost 4 bases, and 10 bases stayed unmatched. CDR3 length equals 16 residues.